A single sample is the source of the 23 T cell receptor beta chains below, sequenced in a study of shared clonotypes between healthy human individuals. TCRdb's table, derived via immunoSEQ multiplex PCR, lists solely in-frame clones and lacks some. The data contain over a million clones, more than 75% of them singletons. Sequencing input: memory CD4+ T cells from PBMCs. Subset defined: CD45RA-negative fraction. The receptors stem from a man younger than 35 in good health. Some clones in this sample may be carry-over from other donors' samples.

V usage is TRBV7-2 and J usage is TRBJ2-2; unclear D gene. CDR1 SGHTA and CDR2 FQGNSA come from the germline V gene. Trimming cost V 5 bases and J 8 bases, with 9 bases left between them. The CDR3 length is 12 residues. The chain's CDR3 is CASSKNGGELFF. The CDR3 DNA reads TGTGCCAGCAGCAAGAATGGGGGGGAGCTGTTTTTT.

Turning to this clone: Just one base apart from a much larger clone, this may be a read error. The sample holds other DNA sequences that translate to the same CDR3. CDR3 residues: CASSSYYEQYF. The DNA for the CDR3 is TGTGCCAGCAGCTCCTACTACGAGCAGTACTTC. The V and J genes are TRBV28 and TRBJ2-7, with unresolved D. Germline assignment: CDR1 MDHEN and CDR2 SYDVKM. Trimming took 6 bases from V and 3 from J, leaving 6 bases between them. The CDR3 covers 11 residues. Full variable domain (missing parts from reference TRBV28 and TRBJ2-7): DVKVTQSSRYLVKRTGEKVFLECVQDMDHENMFWYRQDPGLGLRLIYFSYDVKMKEKGDIPEGYSVSREKKERFSLILESASTNQTSMYLCASSSYYEQYFGPGTRLTVT.

The gene calls are TRBV9 and TRBJ2-1, with 14 positions matching TRBD2. The CDR3 has 18 residues. V was pared by 2 bases and J by 9 bases, with 13 bases of the junction left unmatched. The germline CDR1 and CDR2 sequences are SGDLS and YYNGEE. CDR3 in amino acids: CASSVGPGTSGSRGEQFF. The CDR3, as DNA: TGTGCCAGCAGCGTGGGTCCCGGGACTAGCGGGAGCAGGGGTGAGCAGTTCTTC.

This clone was picked up a small number of times. The chain carries TRBV7-2 and TRBJ2-1; D possibly corresponds to TRBD2 (5 bases). The CDR3 covers 13 residues. Trimming left V 10 bases short and J 6 bases short, with 16 bases between. From germline, CDR1 is SGHTA and CDR2 FQGNSA. The CDR3 here is CATSSWTGNEQFF. The CDR3 DNA follows: TGTGCCACCTCATCATGGACTGGCAATGAGCAGTTCTTC.

V and J are TRBV27 and TRBJ2-7; 8 nucleotides align to TRBD1. The germline CDR1 and CDR2 sequences are MNHEY and SMNVEV (reference sequence). This CDR3 has 15 amino acids. Unmatched junction bases numbered 15, after V lost 6 bases and J lost 8 bases. Here the CDR3 DNA reads TGTGCCAGCAGCTTAATGACAGGGGCACTCCAAAAGCAGTACTTC. Translation gives CASSLMTGALQKQYF.

This clone occurred once. This sequence joins TRBV5-4 and TRBJ2-5, with D perhaps matching TRBD1 or TRBD2 (5 bases each). CDR3 size: 14 residues. Trimming removed 4 bases at V and 5 bases at J, with 15 bases between. From germline, CDR1 is SGHNT and CDR2 YYREEE (reference sequence). In DNA form, the CDR3 reads TGTGCCAGCAGCGGGGACGGGGTTAGGGAGACCCAGTACTTC. Residues: CASSGDGVRETQYF.

This clone was found once. This chain joins TRBV4-1 and TRBJ1-2; TRBD1 might be the D (5 bases). Per germline, CDR1 MGHRA and CDR2 YSYEKL. V was trimmed by 1 base and J by 7 bases, leaving 19 bases between them. CDR3 length: 16 residues. The CDR3 DNA reads as TGCGCCAGCAGCCAAGGCTTCCGGGACCCACTCCTTGGCTACACCTTC. Translation: CASSQGFRDPLLGYTF.

Regarding this clone: A much larger clone lies one base from this, so it may be a read error. The chain is built from TRBV20-1 and TRBJ2-3; D not resolved. The V end was cut by 0 bases, the J end by 5 bases, with 3 bases between. CDR3 length: 11 amino acids. Germline V gene sequence: CDR1 DFQATT, CDR2 SNEGSKA (reference sequence). The CDR3 DNA follows: TGCAGTGCTAGAGAGGAAGATACGCAGTATTTT. This translates into CSAREEDTQYF.

This clone occurred once. The chain is built from TRBV27 and TRBJ1-1; 7 bases map to TRBD1. The CDR3 is made up of 17 amino acids. CDR1 and CDR2 (germline): MNHEY, SMNVEV (reference sequence). V dropped 6 bases and J dropped 4; count of bases not matched to a gene: 17. The CDR3 here is CASRTYRGSILGTEAFF. Here the CDR3 DNA reads TGTGCCAGCAGAACGTACAGGGGTAGTATTTTGGGCACTGAAGCTTTCTTT.

The V call is TRBV4-1, the J call TRBJ2-1; D remains ambiguous. Germline V gives CDR1 MGHRA, CDR2 YSYEKL. This CDR3 spans 15 amino acids. V was clipped by 0 bases and J by 5 bases, with 11 bases between them. The CDR3, as DNA: TGCGCCAGCAGCCAAGATCGAAACTACGACAATGAGCAGTTCTTC. This codes for CASSQDRNYDNEQFF.

This chain connects TRBV18 to TRBJ1-1; possible D gene TRBD1, 6 bases. Per the germline V gene, CDR1 is KGHSH and CDR2 is LQKENI. The CDR3 has 14 amino acids. Trimming shortened V by 6 bases and J by 0 bases, and 11 bases separated the two germline ends. CDR3 in amino acids: CASSRGGMNTEAFF. The CDR3 region has the DNA TGTGCCAGCTCCCGAGGGGGGATGAACACTGAAGCTTTCTTT.

This chain links TRBV6-5 with TRBJ2-7, with TRBD1 identical over 11 bases. Germline V gives CDR1 MNHEY, CDR2 SVGAGI. Trimming took 6 bases from V and 7 from J; bases not matched to a gene: 11. CDR3 size: 15 residues. CDR3 sequence reads: CASRPLGQGAREQYF. DNA for the CDR3: TGTGCCAGCAGACCCCTAGGACAGGGGGCGAGAGAGCAGTACTTC.

This chain joins TRBV4-2 and TRBJ1-1; D ambiguous. Germline V CDR1 and CDR2: LGHNA, YNFKEQ. The ends were cut back, 0 bases at V and 3 bases at J, with 11 bases in the middle. The CDR3 extends over 15 amino acids. The CDR3 DNA sequence: TGTGCCAGCAGCCAAGAGGAACGGAAGTACACTGAAGCTTTCTTT. Translating it yields CASSQEERKYTEAFF.

The chain uses TRBV28 and TRBJ2-3; 8 bases align to TRBD2. The CDR3 consists of 14 residues. The V segment lost 7 bases and the J segment 11 bases; nucleotides outside the gene matches: 14. Germline V CDR1 and CDR2: MDHEN, SYDVKM. CDR3: CASTPLPTSGGQYF. CDR3 in DNA: TGTGCCAGCACCCCGCTACCAACTAGCGGAGGGCAGTATTTT. Variable domain in full (rest from reference TRBV28 and TRBJ2-3): DVKVTQSSRYLVKRTGEKVFLECVQDMDHENMFWYRQDPGLGLRLIYFSYDVKMKEKGDIPEGYSVSREKKERFSLILESASTNQTSMYLCASTPLPTSGGQYFGPGTRLTVL.

V is TRBV19 and J is TRBJ2-6; D is uncertain. V lost 2 bases and J 0 bases, leaving 8 bases between the germline ends. This CDR3 comprises 16 residues. Looked up from germline, CDR1 is LNHDA and CDR2 is SQIVND (reference sequence). The DNA of the CDR3 is TGTGCCAGTAGTATATTGAGAGGCTCTGGGGCCAACGTCCTGACTTTC. This translates into CASSILRGSGANVLTF.

The chain employs TRBV2 and TRBJ2-3; 15 positions match TRBD2. The germline gives CDR1 SNHLY, CDR2 FYNNEI. This CDR3 contains 16 residues. The ends lost 6 bases at V and 5 bases at J; junction bases unmatched: 6. The DNA for the CDR3 is TGTGCCAGCAGGCCCGGACTAGCGGGAGGGATAGATACGCAGTATTTT. Translation gives CASRPGLAGGIDTQYF.

This clone was seen a single time. V is TRBV30 and J is TRBJ2-3, with a weak D call TRBD2 (6 bases). CDR1 is GTSNPN, CDR2 SVGIG, per germline (reference sequence). The V end lost 2 bases, the J end lost 4 bases, and 10 bases lay between the germline ends. The CDR3 contains 13 residues. In nucleotides, the CDR3 is TGTGCCTGGAGTAGGCGGGAAGCAGATACGCAGTATTTT. The encoded protein is CAWSRREADTQYF.

This clone was seen once. The V gene is TRBV18, the J gene TRBJ1-5; the D is unclear. CDR1 is KGHSH, CDR2 LQKENI, per germline. The CDR3 is 15 amino acids. V was trimmed by 3 bases and J by 3 bases, leaving 12 bases between them. In nucleotides, the CDR3 is TGTGCCAGCTCACCCACCCCGCACCCCAATCAGCCCCAGCATTTT. As protein: CASSPTPHPNQPQHF.

This clone was found a few times. CDR3 coding DNA: TGTGCCAGCAGCTCGGTCAACAGTCGGGAGACCCAGTACTTC. Protein: CASSSVNSRETQYF. J is TRBJ2-5 and V is TRBV7-2; unclear D gene. Germline V gene sequence: CDR1 SGHTA, CDR2 FQGNSA. The V end was cut by 4 bases, the J end by 5 bases, with 14 bases between. This CDR3 has 14 amino acids.

This chain uses TRBV29-1 with TRBJ2-3; D is ambiguous. The germline V and J ends were trimmed by 3 bases and 6 bases, with 7 bases remaining between them. This CDR3 is 11 amino acids long. The V gene's germline CDR1 is SQVTM and CDR2 ANQGSEA. The CDR3 DNA reads TGCAGCGTTGATAAGTCCGATACGCAGTATTTT. Protein: CSVDKSDTQYF.

J is TRBJ1-2 and V is TRBV28; D unresolved. This CDR3 has 13 amino acids. Germline V gives CDR1 MDHEN, CDR2 SYDVKM. V was trimmed by 5 bases and J by 4 bases, leaving 11 bases between them. This chain's CDR3 is CASSLRPAYGYTF. The CDR3 DNA sequence: TGTGCCAGCAGTCTCCGACCGGCCTATGGCTACACCTTC.

V is TRBV30 and J is TRBJ2-3; D perhaps matches TRBD2 (6 bases). Germline CDR1 reads GTSNPN; CDR2 reads SVGIG (reference sequence). The length of the CDR3 is 13 residues. Trimming cost V 5 bases and J 1 base, with 10 bases left between them. The CDR3 sequence: CAWAPGGTDTQYF. The CDR3 coding sequence is TGTGCCTGGGCCCCGGGGGGCACAGATACGCAGTATTTT.

This clone turned up a few times. This CDR3 is also generated by other DNA sequences in the sample. The rearrangement links TRBV18 to TRBJ2-5; a possible D gene is TRBD2 (5 bases). The germline gives CDR1 KGHSH, CDR2 LQKENI. The CDR3 totals 15 residues. V dropped 3 bases and J dropped 2 bases, with 13 bases sitting between them. The CDR3 DNA sequence: TGTGCCAGCTCACCGGGTCTAGCAGATCAAGAGACCCAGTACTTC. Protein product: CASSPGLADQETQYF.